This T cell receptor (beta chain) comes out of a study of control samples from healthy donors and cancer patients. Germline-derived CDR1 and CDR2 are SGHRS and YFSETQ. Trimming took 0 bases from V and 5 from J; bases not matched to a gene: 4. This CDR3 region has 15 residues. Only in-frame clones appear in the TCRdb table, and some are missing; sequencing was by immunoSEQ multiplex PCR. The table includes approximately 87,000 clones, 91% detected once. This clone was counted between two and nine times. The chain links TRBV5-1 to TRBJ2-1; 8 nucleotides match TRBD2. Sequenced material: blood. The TCR comes from a man between 45 and 60 years old in good health. CDR3 DNA: TGCGCCAGCAGCTTGGATGGCGGGGGGCACAATGAGCAGTTCTTC. It specifies CASSLDGGGHNEQFF. Filled out from reference TRBV5-1 and TRBJ2-1, the complete variable domain reads KAGVTQTPRYLIKTRGQQVTLSCSPISGHRSVSWYQQTPGQGLQFLFEYFSETQRNKGNFPGRFSGRQFSNSRSEMNVSTLELGDSALYLCASSLDGGGHNEQFFGPGTRLTVL.